These T cell receptor beta chains were read from a single sample in a study of blood T cells in healthy people across ages. TCRdb re-analysed the 5' RACE reads in MiXCR, keeping a single row per CDR3 protein. The repertoire includes about 1,400,000 distinct CDR3 sequences, almost 60% of them detected once, and 6.7% sits in the top ten. Sequencing was done on a sample of blood. The receptors come from a man between 18 and 29 years old in good health. CDR3s include the opening cysteine and the closing phenylalanine or tryptophan. The order of the fields is D gene, V gene, J gene, clone size, CDR3 length, CDR3 protein, CDR3 DNA. The D gene is left open where the match is weak. Expanded clones are given a class, and other clones once, few, many or no size at all.

-,TRBV6-6,TRBJ2-5,few,15,CASSSEAGNQETQYF,TGTGCCAGCAGTTCCGAGGCAGGGAACCAAGAGACCCAGTACTTC
-,TRBV7-6,TRBJ2-3,-,14,CASSLEVGTDTQYF,TGTGCCAGCAGCTTAGAAGTGGGGACAGATACGCAGTATTTT
TRBD1,TRBV6-2/TRBV6-3,TRBJ2-5,-,14,CASRTGEYGETQYF,TGTGCCAGCCGGACAGGGGAGTATGGAGAGACCCAGTACTTC
TRBD2,TRBV20-1,TRBJ2-1,-,16,CSAVTSGASSYNEQFF,TGCAGTGCCGTTACTAGCGGCGCCAGCTCCTACAATGAGCAGTTCTTC
-,TRBV7-8,TRBJ2-3,once,17,CASSPRRAGATTDTQYF,TGTGCCAGCAGCCCCAGGAGGGCGGGGGCCACCACAGATACGCAGTATTTT
-,TRBV5-1,TRBJ2-1,-,13,CASSLNQGWEQFF,TGCGCCAGCAGCTTGAATCAGGGGTGGGAGCAGTTCTTC
TRBD2,TRBV6-1,TRBJ2-7,-,14,CASRGTSGRYEQYF,TGTGCCAGCAGAGGGACTAGCGGGAGATACGAGCAGTACTTC
TRBD1,TRBV24-1,TRBJ2-7,-,14,CATSQGGQGEQQYF,TGTGCCACCAGCCAGGGGGGACAGGGCGAGCAGCAGTACTTC
-,TRBV9,TRBJ2-5,few,13,CASSPGLGNEQYF,TGTGCCAGCAGCCCGGGTCTCGGAAATGAGCAGTACTTC
-,TRBV24-1,TRBJ2-3,-,15,CATALGPLGTDTQYF,TGTGCCACCGCCCTGGGGCCGTTGGGGACAGATACGCAGTATTTT
-,TRBV2,TRBJ2-7,-,14,CASSWTPTSYEQYF,TGTGCCAGCAGTTGGACTCCCACCTCCTACGAGCAGTACTTC
TRBD2,TRBV11-2,TRBJ2-7,-,16,CASSLGITSGSYEQYF,TGTGCCAGCAGCTTAGGGATCACTAGCGGGAGCTACGAGCAGTACTTC
-,TRBV4-1,TRBJ1-4,-,13,CASGGATNEKLFF,TGCGCCAGCGGCGGGGCAACTAATGAAAAACTGTTTTTT
-,TRBV6-1,TRBJ2-6,few,19,CASLPGLGHFGSGANVLTF,TGTGCCAGCCTTCCCGGCCTGGGACACTTCGGCTCTGGGGCCAACGTCCTGACTTTC
-,TRBV7-6,TRBJ2-1,-,14,CASSLHGLYNEQFF,TGTGCCAGCAGCTTACACGGGTTATACAATGAGCAGTTCTTC
TRBD2,TRBV29-1,TRBJ2-4,few,16,CSVEDPKAGGLGIQYF,TGCAGCGTTGAAGACCCTAAAGCGGGGGGGCTGGGCATTCAGTACTTC
-,TRBV6-2/TRBV6-3,TRBJ2-1,-,15,CASSYTTGTHNEQFF,TGTGCCAGCAGTTACACTACAGGGACCCACAATGAGCAGTTCTTC
TRBD2,TRBV4-1,TRBJ2-7,-,14,CASSQEGLADEQYF,TGCGCCAGCAGCCAAGAGGGACTAGCAGATGAGCAGTACTTC
-,TRBV29-1,TRBJ2-1,few,11,CSVVWGNEQFF,TGCAGCGTTGTTTGGGGCAATGAGCAGTTCTTC
TRBD2,TRBV20-1,TRBJ2-4,-,14,CSARGPGLGNIQYF,TGCAGTGCTAGAGGCCCGGGACTAGGAAACATTCAGTACTTC
-,TRBV10-3,TRBJ2-7,few,12,CAIRAQGYEQYF,TGTGCCATCAGGGCTCAGGGCTACGAGCAGTACTTC
TRBD1,TRBV6-4,TRBJ1-5,-,16,CASRTRQGPLNQPQHF,TGTGCCAGCAGAACCCGACAGGGCCCTTTAAATCAGCCCCAGCATTTT
TRBD1,TRBV4-2,TRBJ1-1,-,17,CASSQPTASGTGGLAFF,TGTGCCAGCAGCCAGCCAACAGCGTCCGGGACAGGGGGCCTAGCTTTCTTT
-,TRBV12-3/TRBV12-4,TRBJ2-3,-,14,CASSTPEARDTQYF,TGTGCCAGCAGCACACCTGAGGCAAGAGATACGCAGTATTTT
-,TRBV12-3/TRBV12-4,TRBJ2-7,few,13,CASSGTPGYEQYF,TGTGCCAGCAGCGGGACCCCAGGCTACGAGCAGTACTTC
-,TRBV9,TRBJ2-7,-,14,CASSVGRHSYEQYF,TGTGCCAGCAGCGTAGGGCGGCATTCCTACGAGCAGTACTTC
TRBD1,TRBV14,TRBJ2-5,-,13,CASSPGTGWTQYF,TGTGCCAGCAGCCCGGGGACAGGATGGACCCAGTACTTC
-,TRBV7-9,TRBJ2-5,-,16,CASSLFGPGVGETQYF,TGTGCCAGCAGCTTATTTGGTCCAGGGGTAGGAGAGACCCAGTACTTC
TRBD2,TRBV10-3,TRBJ2-1,-,12,CAISETSGSQFF,TGTGCCATCAGTGAGACTAGCGGGTCGCAGTTCTTC
-,TRBV10-3,TRBJ2-4,-,13,CAIKSGQENIQYF,TGTGCCATCAAATCTGGACAAGAAAACATTCAGTACTTC
-,TRBV4-1,TRBJ1-5,-,15,CASSQDWGGGQPQHF,TGCGCCAGCAGCCAAGATTGGGGGGGCGGTCAGCCCCAGCATTTT
-,TRBV4-3,TRBJ1-2,few,13,CASSQAGAHGYTF,TGCGCCAGCAGCCAAGCAGGGGCGCATGGCTACACCTTC
-,TRBV27,TRBJ2-1,-,15,CASSPLWTDPNEQFF,TGTGCCAGCAGTCCTTTATGGACAGATCCCAATGAGCAGTTCTTC
TRBD1,TRBV20-1,TRBJ2-1,-,13,CSAFDRAYNEQFF,TGCAGTGCTTTTGACAGGGCTTACAATGAGCAGTTCTTC
-,TRBV20-1,TRBJ1-1,-,14,CSARAAGADTEAFF,TGCAGTGCTAGGGCTGCCGGGGCTGACACTGAAGCTTTCTTT
TRBD2,TRBV20-1,TRBJ2-7,-,16,CSARDSTSGVPYEQYF,TGCAGTGCTAGAGATTCGACTAGCGGGGTGCCTTACGAGCAGTACTTC
TRBD2,TRBV10-3,TRBJ2-1,-,15,CAISERLAGGPEQFF,TGTGCCATCAGTGAAAGACTAGCGGGAGGACCTGAGCAGTTCTTC
-,TRBV4-1,TRBJ2-1,-,18,CASSRTNGGRRGHNEQFF,TGCGCCAGCAGCCGAACAAACGGAGGGCGGCGGGGGCACAATGAGCAGTTCTTC
TRBD1,TRBV3-1,TRBJ1-4,-,15,CASSQRTGGPKALFF,TGTGCCAGCAGCCAACGAACAGGGGGCCCAAAAGCACTGTTTTTT
-,TRBV29-1,TRBJ2-2,few,13,CSGRLGSTGELFF,TGCAGCGGGAGACTAGGATCCACCGGGGAGCTGTTTTTT
-,TRBV5-1,TRBJ1-1,-,17,CASSLALKPGRNTEAFF,TGCGCCAGCAGCTTGGCGCTTAAACCAGGGAGGAACACTGAAGCTTTCTTT
-,TRBV3-1,TRBJ2-7,few,14,CASSQNEETYEQYF,TGTGCCAGCAGCCAGAATGAGGAGACCTACGAGCAGTACTTC
-,TRBV12-3/TRBV12-4,TRBJ1-5,-,13,CASTLGAGQPQHF,TGTGCCAGCACCTTGGGGGCAGGACAGCCCCAGCATTTT
-,TRBV6-5,TRBJ2-1,-,15,CASSYGGDSYNEQFF,TGTGCCAGCAGTTATGGCGGAGACTCCTACAATGAGCAGTTCTTC
TRBD1,TRBV7-9,TRBJ2-5,-,17,CASSSRRGTGRGETQYF,TGTGCCAGCAGCTCACGTCGAGGGACAGGGCGGGGGGAGACCCAGTACTTC
TRBD1,TRBV10-3,TRBJ1-2,few,14,CAIRIPRDSYGYTF,TGTGCCATCAGGATACCCCGGGACAGCTATGGCTACACCTTC
-,TRBV15,TRBJ1-4,few,16,CATSLLRDTDLGKLFF,TGTGCCACCAGCTTATTGAGGGACACGGACCTGGGAAAACTGTTTTTT
-,TRBV4-1,TRBJ1-6,-,15,CASSQRGPGNSPLHF,TGCGCCAGCAGCCAAAGGGGCCCTGGGAATTCACCCCTCCACTTT
-,TRBV25-1,TRBJ2-7,-,12,CASSASGYEQYF,TGTGCCAGCAGTGCCTCAGGTTACGAGCAGTACTTC